Presented here are 12 T cell receptor beta chains from one specimen sequenced in a study of T cell responses to AZD1222 COVID-19 vaccine. Assay used: immunoSEQ multiplex PCR; TCRdb lists only in-frame clones, some missing. The repertoire has more than 95,000 clones, about 89% of them found once; the top ten carry around 9.3%. The specimen was peripheral blood, collected on day 0 of AZD1222 vaccination. These receptors all stem from an adult in good health.

The chain couples TRBV27 to TRBJ2-7, with 7 bases that match TRBD2. The V gene's germline CDR1 is MNHEY and CDR2 SMNVEV (reference sequence). The CDR3 is made up of 13 amino acids. J gave up 4 bases and V 1 base, and 1 base lay outside the gene matches. CDR3: CASSLWGGYEQYF. The CDR3 DNA reads as TGTGCCAGCAGTTTATGGGGGGGGTACGAGCAGTACTTC.

The chain couples TRBV20-1 to TRBJ2-2; the D gene is possibly TRBD2 (7 bases). CDR1 and CDR2 from the germline V gene are DFQATT and SNEGSKA (reference sequence). V lost 3 bases to trimming and J lost 13 bases, with 15 bases between them. The CDR3 covers 12 residues. The CDR3 protein is CSASAGAERLFF. CDR3 nucleotide sequence: TGCAGTGCTAGTGCGGGGGCTGAACGGCTGTTTTTT.

The chain is built from TRBV5-1 and TRBJ2-7; D not certain. Trimming took off 3 bases at V and 3 bases at J, with 16 bases between the two ends. Germline V gives CDR1 SGHRS, CDR2 YFSETQ. The CDR3 spans 15 residues. CDR3 protein: CASSSTENLNYEQYF. CDR3 sequence (DNA): TGCGCCAGCAGCTCAACAGAGAATCTTAACTACGAGCAGTACTTC.

The genes are TRBV5-1 and TRBJ2-1; 8 bases are a match to TRBD1. J was trimmed by 8 bases and V by 4 bases; bases with no gene match: 8. The CDR3 length is 14 residues. Germline loops: CDR1 SGHRS, CDR2 YFSETQ. The CDR3 loop reads CASSGQGVSHEQFF. The CDR3 DNA reads as TGCGCCAGCAGCGGACAGGGAGTTTCGCATGAGCAGTTCTTC. Complete variable domain (other parts from reference TRBV5-1 and TRBJ2-1): KAGVTQTPRYLIKTRGQQVTLSCSPISGHRSVSWYQQTPGQGLQFLFEYFSETQRNKGNFPGRFSGRQFSNSRSEMNVSTLELGDSALYLCASSGQGVSHEQFFGPGTRLTVL.

The rearrangement joins TRBV23-1 to TRBJ1-3; D not certain. TRBV23-1 carries the ORF label, with uncertain function. The CDR3 totals 11 residues. The CDR3 region has the DNA TGCCCCGGCTACTGGGGAAACACCATATATTTT. Protein sequence: CPGYWGNTIYF.

This chain joins TRBV5-1 and TRBJ2-3; D is uncertain. Trimming shortened V by 4 bases and J by 0 bases, and 9 bases separated the two germline ends. Germline V gene data show CDR1 as SGHRS and CDR2 as YFSETQ. This CDR3 has 14 amino acids. The DNA for the CDR3 is TGCGCCAGCAGCCCCACGGGTAGCACAGATACGCAGTATTTT. Its translation is CASSPTGSTDTQYF.

The rearrangement joins TRBV15 to TRBJ2-1; 8 nucleotides agree with TRBD1. This CDR3 contains 14 residues. Germline values: CDR1 LNHNV, CDR2 YYDKDF (reference sequence). The J segment lost 9 bases and the V segment lost 5 bases, leaving 9 bases of the junction unmatched. The CDR3 spells CATSVRQGSAEQFF. Here the CDR3 DNA reads TGTGCCACCAGCGTGAGACAGGGGTCGGCTGAGCAGTTCTTC.

The chain carries TRBV27 and TRBJ1-1; D gene ambiguous. Deletions cut 1 base from V and 1 base from J, with 4 bases between. Germline lookup yields CDR1 MNHEY and CDR2 SMNVEV (reference sequence). CDR3 length: 13 residues. This CDR3 is CASSLYWNTEAFF. The CDR3 coding sequence is TGTGCCAGCAGTTTATATTGGAACACTGAAGCTTTCTTT.

The chain joins TRBV4-3 to TRBJ1-1, with 9 bases fitting TRBD1. Germline-derived CDR1 and CDR2 are LGHNA and YSLEER. With V trimmed by 3 bases and J by 4 bases, 9 bases remained unmatched. This CDR3 spans 16 amino acids. The CDR3 sequence: CASSQNRGLLGTEAFF. CDR3 nucleotides: TGCGCCAGCAGCCAGAACAGGGGGCTCTTGGGCACTGAAGCTTTCTTT.

This clone was picked up a small number of times. J is TRBJ1-1 and V is TRBV7-9, with D perhaps TRBD1 (6 bases). The CDR3 is 15 residues long. The germline V gene encodes CDR1 SEHNR and CDR2 FQNEAQ (reference sequence). V lost 5 bases, J lost 8 bases, and 21 bases lay in between. The CDR3 nucleotides read TGTGCCAGCAGCGTAAGTTCAGGGACATGGATAGAAGCTTTCTTT. This translates into CASSVSSGTWIEAFF. Complete variable domain (other parts from reference TRBV7-9 and TRBJ1-1): DTGVSQNPRHKITKRGQNVTFRCDPISEHNRLYWYRQTLGQGPEFLTYFQNEAQLEKSRLLSDRFSAERPKGSFSTLEIQRTEQGDSAMYLCASSVSSGTWIEAFFGQGTRLTVV.

The chain is built from TRBV18 and TRBJ2-1; no reliable D call. Per germline, CDR1 KGHSH and CDR2 LQKENI. The CDR3 is 14 amino acids. Trimming removed 3 bases at V and 5 bases at J, with 11 bases between. CDR3 amino acids: CASSPVGRNNEQFF. The CDR3 DNA reads TGTGCCAGCTCACCGGTCGGCAGAAACAATGAGCAGTTCTTC.

V gene TRBV27 combines with J gene TRBJ1-1, with D possibly TRBD1 on 5 matching bases. The V gene lost 3 bases and the J gene lost 5 bases, with 10 bases spanning the gap. The length of the CDR3 is 13 residues. Germline assignment: CDR1 MNHEY and CDR2 SMNVEV (reference sequence). The CDR3: CASSLAGLTEAFF. The CDR3 nucleotides are TGTGCCAGCAGTTTGGCAGGGTTGACTGAAGCTTTCTTT.